Listed below are T cell receptor beta chains from one sample, sequenced in a study of blood T cell repertoires in COVID-19. Repertoires were generated with immunoSEQ multiplex PCR, while TCRdb's copy carries only in-frame clones and drops some. The sample lists a few hundred thousand clones, around 86% seen once, with around 5.1% in the top ten. The sample was PBMCs or T cells enriched from blood (not recorded which). The receptors come from a woman aged 45-65 years who had recovered from COVID-19. Both conserved end residues are part of each CDR3. A D gene is named only where the DNA matches it firmly. For some rows the clone size is stated as once, few or many, or as a class when expanded; others skip it.

j_gene: TRBJ1-2
d_gene: NA
v_gene: TRBV6-2/TRBV6-3
abundance: NA
CDR3aa: CASSYPRGGYTF
CDR3nt: TGTGCCAGCAGTTACCCAAGGGGTGGCTACACCTTC

j_gene: TRBJ2-1
d_gene: NA
v_gene: TRBV4-2
abundance: NA
CDR3aa: CASSQGGTVNEQFF
CDR3nt: TGTGCCAGCAGCCAAGGTGGGACTGTCAATGAGCAGTTCTTC

j_gene: TRBJ1-1
d_gene: TRBD1
v_gene: TRBV7-9
abundance: NA
CDR3aa: CASSTGGDRGKLNTEAFF
CDR3nt: TGTGCCAGCAGCACCGGGGGGGACAGGGGCAAATTGAACACTGAAGCTTTCTTT

j_gene: TRBJ2-2
d_gene: NA
v_gene: TRBV18
abundance: once
CDR3aa: CASSQGDPHTGELFF
CDR3nt: TGTGCCAGCTCCCAAGGGGATCCTCACACCGGGGAGCTGTTTTTT

j_gene: TRBJ2-1
d_gene: NA
v_gene: TRBV29-1
abundance: NA
CDR3aa: CSVVSGLHTYNEQFF
CDR3nt: TGCAGCGTTGTCAGCGGGCTCCACACCTACAATGAGCAGTTCTTC

j_gene: TRBJ2-3
d_gene: NA
v_gene: TRBV2
abundance: NA
CDR3aa: CASSLNRKDTQYF
CDR3nt: TGTGCCAGCAGCCTGAACAGGAAAGATACGCAGTATTTT

j_gene: TRBJ2-7
d_gene: NA
v_gene: TRBV10-3
abundance: NA
CDR3aa: CATSNERPSGEQYF
CDR3nt: TGTGCCACCTCGAATGAGAGACCGTCGGGCGAGCAGTACTTC

j_gene: TRBJ2-5
d_gene: TRBD2
v_gene: TRBV28
abundance: NA
CDR3aa: CASSSIAGEETQYF
CDR3nt: TGTGCCAGCAGTTCCATAGCGGGAGAGGAGACCCAGTACTTC

j_gene: TRBJ2-1
d_gene: TRBD2
v_gene: TRBV9
abundance: NA
CDR3aa: CASSGLTSGGADEQFF
CDR3nt: TGTGCCAGCAGCGGATTGACTAGCGGGGGGGCGGATGAGCAGTTCTTC

j_gene: TRBJ2-7
d_gene: NA
v_gene: TRBV11-1
abundance: NA
CDR3aa: CASSLQAGQIFYEQYF
CDR3nt: TGTGCCAGCAGCTTACAAGCGGGTCAGATTTTCTACGAGCAGTACTTC

j_gene: TRBJ1-1
d_gene: NA
v_gene: TRBV12-3/TRBV12-4
abundance: NA
CDR3aa: CASWRNGNTEAFF
CDR3nt: TGTGCCAGCTGGAGGAACGGGAACACTGAAGCTTTCTTT

j_gene: TRBJ2-1
d_gene: TRBD2
v_gene: TRBV19
abundance: NA
CDR3aa: CASSGLAGGLVYNEQFF
CDR3nt: TGTGCCAGCTCGGGACTAGCGGGGGGGCTTGTGTACAATGAGCAGTTCTTC

j_gene: TRBJ1-2
d_gene: TRBD1
v_gene: TRBV19
abundance: NA
CDR3aa: CASSGQGSNYGYTF
CDR3nt: TGTGCCAGTAGTGGACAGGGTTCGAACTATGGCTACACCTTC

j_gene: TRBJ1-2
d_gene: TRBD1
v_gene: TRBV7-9
abundance: NA
CDR3aa: CASSTDRVSYGYTF
CDR3nt: TGTGCCAGCAGCACGGACAGGGTGAGCTATGGCTACACCTTC